The sequence of this T cell receptor (beta chain) was determined in a study of blood T cell repertoires in COVID-19. Study-level background: Italy, Spain and the United States were the sources of the convalescent and acute COVID-19 samples. T cells, B-cell-depleted T cells, or PBMCs provided the cDNA or gDNA that served as material.

This clone was observed a handful of times. Per the original methods: Reference gene primer amplification yielded estimated nucleated cell counts. Repertoires were generated with immunoSEQ multiplex PCR, while TCRdb's copy carries only in-frame clones and drops some. V and J calls plus clone size are reproduced from that table; the DNA served to infer D and trimming. The table has some 140,000 clones, around 86% seen once. The germline gives CDR1 SQVTM, CDR2 ANQGSEA. The CDR3 has 14 amino acids. V shed 3 bases and J 6 bases; nucleotides not matched to a gene: 5. This rearrangement joins TRBV29-1 to TRBJ2-2, with 9 positions matching TRBD1. The source is a woman aged 60-75 years with active or convalescent COVID-19. The sample taken for sequencing was peripheral blood. The CDR3 protein is CSVEGTGLAGELFF. In DNA form, the CDR3 reads TGCAGCGTTGAGGGGACAGGGCTGGCCGGGGAGCTGTTTTTT.